The table lists the clone carrying this T cell receptor beta chain with a few counts. The data are from a study of blood T cells in healthy people across ages. Primers used in a second PCR of about 6 to 12 cycles were a sample-barcoded 5' primer and a J-beta primer mix. One entry per CDR3 protein, called by TCRdb with MiXCR from the 5' RACE reads. This sample has around 1,800,000 distinct CDR3 sequences, with around 42% found just once. This CDR3 spans 14 amino acids. V was shortened by 3 bases and J by 12 bases, with 18 bases between the two germline ends. From germline, CDR1 is SGDLS and CDR2 YYNGEE.

The V call is TRBV9, the J call TRBJ1-4; D might be TRBD1 (6 bases). The TCR originated in a human donor in good health. Sequencing was done on a sample of blood. In nucleotides, the CDR3 is TGTGCCAGCAGCGACAGGGTTTCGTATGGGGAACTGTTTTTT. Its translation: CASSDRVSYGELFF.